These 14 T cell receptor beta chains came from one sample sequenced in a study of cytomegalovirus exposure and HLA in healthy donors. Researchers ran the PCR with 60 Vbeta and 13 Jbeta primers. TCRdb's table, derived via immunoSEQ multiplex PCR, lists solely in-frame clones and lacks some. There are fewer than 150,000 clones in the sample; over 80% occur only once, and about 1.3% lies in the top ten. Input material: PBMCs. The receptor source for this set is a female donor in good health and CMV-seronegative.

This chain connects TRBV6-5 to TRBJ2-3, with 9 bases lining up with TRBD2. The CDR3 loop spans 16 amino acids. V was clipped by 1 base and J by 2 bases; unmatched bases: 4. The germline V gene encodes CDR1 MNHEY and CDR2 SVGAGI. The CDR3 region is CASSYYLAGPTDTQYF. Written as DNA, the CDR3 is TGTGCCAGCAGTTACTACCTAGCGGGACCCACAGATACGCAGTATTTT.

CDR3 in amino acids: CAASAGVYNEQFF. The CDR3 DNA reads TGTGCCGCTTCCGCAGGGGTCTACAATGAGCAGTTCTTC. The chain is built from TRBV6-5 and TRBJ2-1; possible D gene TRBD1, 6 bases. From germline, CDR1 is MNHEY and CDR2 SVGAGI. CDR3 length: 13 amino acids. Trimming took off 11 bases at V and 3 bases at J, with 14 bases between the two ends.

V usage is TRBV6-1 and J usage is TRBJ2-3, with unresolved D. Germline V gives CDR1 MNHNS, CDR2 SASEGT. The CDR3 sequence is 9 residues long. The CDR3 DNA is TGTCCGCTAAACGATACGCAGTATTTT. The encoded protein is CPLNDTQYF.

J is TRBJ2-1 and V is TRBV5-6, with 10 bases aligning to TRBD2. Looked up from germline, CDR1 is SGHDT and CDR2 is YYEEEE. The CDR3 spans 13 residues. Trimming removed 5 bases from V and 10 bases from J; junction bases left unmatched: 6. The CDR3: CASRPSGRREQFF. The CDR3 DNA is TGTGCCAGCAGGCCTAGCGGGAGACGAGAGCAGTTCTTC.

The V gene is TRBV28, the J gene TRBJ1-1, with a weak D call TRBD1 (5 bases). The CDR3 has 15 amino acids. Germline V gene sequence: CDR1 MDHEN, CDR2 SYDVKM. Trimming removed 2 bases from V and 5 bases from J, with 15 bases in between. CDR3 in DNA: TGTGCCAGCAGTTTACCCGGGGGAGGGAGGACTGAAGCTTTCTTT. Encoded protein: CASSLPGGGRTEAFF.

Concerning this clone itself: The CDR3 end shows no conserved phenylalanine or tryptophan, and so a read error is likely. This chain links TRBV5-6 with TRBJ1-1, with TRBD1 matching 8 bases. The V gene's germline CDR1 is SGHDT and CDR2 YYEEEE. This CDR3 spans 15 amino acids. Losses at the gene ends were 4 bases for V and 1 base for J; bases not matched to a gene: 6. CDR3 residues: CASSPEDRANTEAFV. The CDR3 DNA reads TGTGCCAGCAGCCCTGAGGACAGGGCGAACACTGAAGCTTTCGTT.

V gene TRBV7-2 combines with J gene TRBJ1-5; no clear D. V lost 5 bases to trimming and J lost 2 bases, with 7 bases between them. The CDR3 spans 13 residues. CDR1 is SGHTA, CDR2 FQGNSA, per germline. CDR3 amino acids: CASSIRGNQPQHF. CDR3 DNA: TGTGCCAGCAGCATCCGGGGCAATCAGCCCCAGCATTTT.

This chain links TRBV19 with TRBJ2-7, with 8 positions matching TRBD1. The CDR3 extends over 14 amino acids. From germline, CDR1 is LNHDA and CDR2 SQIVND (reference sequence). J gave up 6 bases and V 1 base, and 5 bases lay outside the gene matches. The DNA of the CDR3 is TGTGCCAGTAGTATAGGACAGGGGCTGGGCGAGCAGTACTTC. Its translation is CASSIGQGLGEQYF.

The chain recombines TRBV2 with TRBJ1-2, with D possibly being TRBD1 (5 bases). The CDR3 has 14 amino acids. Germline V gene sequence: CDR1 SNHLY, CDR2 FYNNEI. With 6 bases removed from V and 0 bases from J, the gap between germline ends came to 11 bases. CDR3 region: CASRGGGANYGYTF. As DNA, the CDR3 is TGTGCCAGCAGGGGGGGAGGGGCTAACTATGGCTACACCTTC.

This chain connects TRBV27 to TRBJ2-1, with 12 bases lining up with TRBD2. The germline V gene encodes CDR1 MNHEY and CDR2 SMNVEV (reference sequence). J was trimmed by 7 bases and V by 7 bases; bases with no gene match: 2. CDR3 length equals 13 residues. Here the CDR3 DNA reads TGTGCCAGCACTCTAGCGGGAGGGAATGAGCAGTTCTTC. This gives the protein CASTLAGGNEQFF.

The CDR3, as DNA: TGCGCCAGCAAGACCCAGCGGCGGGGGGTTTACAATGAGCAGTTCTTC. Its protein is CASKTQRRGVYNEQFF. The chain is built from TRBV5-1 and TRBJ2-1; TRBD2 agrees at 8 bases. Germline loops: CDR1 SGHRS, CDR2 YFSETQ. The CDR3 is made up of 16 amino acids. V trimming: 6 bases; J trimming: 4 bases; junction bases outside the gene matches: 12.

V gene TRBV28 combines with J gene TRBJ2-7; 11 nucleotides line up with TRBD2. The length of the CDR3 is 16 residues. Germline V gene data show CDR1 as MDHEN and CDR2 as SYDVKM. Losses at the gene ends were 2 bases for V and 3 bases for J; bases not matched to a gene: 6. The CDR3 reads CASSLGGLAEIYEQYF. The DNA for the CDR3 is TGTGCCAGCAGTTTAGGGGGACTAGCGGAGATCTACGAGCAGTACTTC.

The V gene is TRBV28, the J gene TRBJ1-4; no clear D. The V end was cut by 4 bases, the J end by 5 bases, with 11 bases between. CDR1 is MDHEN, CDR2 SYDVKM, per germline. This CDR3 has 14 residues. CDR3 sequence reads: CASSSRGLNEKLFF. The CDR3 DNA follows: TGTGCCAGCAGTTCGCGGGGTTTAAATGAAAAACTGTTTTTT.

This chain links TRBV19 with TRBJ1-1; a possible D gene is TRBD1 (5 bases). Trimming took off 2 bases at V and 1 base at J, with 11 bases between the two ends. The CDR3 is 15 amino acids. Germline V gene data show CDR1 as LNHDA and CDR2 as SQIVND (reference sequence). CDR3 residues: CASSIFGAPNTEAFF. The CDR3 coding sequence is TGTGCCAGTAGTATATTTGGGGCCCCGAACACTGAAGCTTTCTTT.